The rows below give T cell receptor beta chains drawn from one sample of a study of shared clonotypes between healthy human individuals. TCRdb keeps only in-frame clones here, not all; method: immunoSEQ multiplex PCR. The sample consists of a few hundred thousand clones, 50% to 75% of them appearing once. Sequencing used memory CD4+ T cells sorted from blood. The receptors here all came from a man aged 30 to 39 in good health. CDR3s include the opening cysteine and the closing phenylalanine or tryptophan. D genes are given only for firm matches.

>TRBJ1-2|.|TRBV15
TGTGCCACCAGCAGAGAGCAGGGGTATGGCTACACCTTC
CATSREQGYGYTF
>TRBJ1-2|.|TRBV27
TGTGCCAGCAGTTTTGACCGGGGCTATGGCTACACCTTC
CASSFDRGYGYTF
>TRBJ2-5|.|TRBV2
TGTGCCAGCAGTGAGGGTGTGGCCGATCAGACCCAGTACTTC
CASSEGVADQTQYF
>TRBJ2-5|TRBD1|TRBV28
TGTGCCAGCAGCGGACAGGGAAAGGTAGAGACCCAGTACTTC
CASSGQGKVETQYF
>TRBJ2-3|.|TRBV11-2
TGTGCCAGCAGCTTATTGGACACAGATACGCAGTATTTT
CASSLLDTDTQYF
>TRBJ1-3|TRBD1|TRBV4-2
TGTGCCAGCAGCCTTAGACAGGGCACCGACTCTGGAAACACCATATATTTT
CASSLRQGTDSGNTIYF
>TRBJ2-5|TRBD1|TRBV18
TGTGCCAGCTCACCTGGAGGACAGGGTGGAGAGACCCAGTACTTC
CASSPGGQGGETQYF
>TRBJ2-1|.|TRBV5-5
TGTGCCAGCAGCTTGGCAGTTAACTCCTACAATGAGCAGTTCTTC
CASSLAVNSYNEQFF
>TRBJ2-1|TRBD2|TRBV27
TGTGCCAGCACTCGACTAGCGGGAGTAATATACAATGAGCAGTTCTTC
CASTRLAGVIYNEQFF
>TRBJ1-1|.|TRBV7-8
TGTGCCAGCAGCCTCTCGGAATCCCGGATTGAAGCTTTCTTT
CASSLSESRIEAFF
>TRBJ2-7|.|TRBV7-2
TGTGCCAGCAGCTCCTATCGTCGGGCGTACGAGCAGTACTTC
CASSSYRRAYEQYF